The rows below give T cell receptor beta chains drawn from one sample of a study of CD8 T cells in ankylosing spondylitis. MiXCR, run by TCRdb on the 5' RACE reads, gives a single entry per CDR3 protein. The sample lists some 130,000 distinct CDR3 sequences; more than 5.5% were seen once. Sequenced input: blood, either unsorted or a sorted T cell fraction (not recorded which). These TCRs come from a female donor with ankylosing spondylitis or in good health (not recorded which). Both conserved end residues are part of each CDR3. A D gene is named only where the DNA matches it firmly. Clone size, where shown, is once, few, many, or a class for clones that have expanded.

V	size	J	D	CDR3	DNA
TRBV18	many	TRBJ2-2	TRBD1	CASSHGTVNTGELFF	TGTGCCAGCTCTCACGGGACAGTTAACACCGGGGAGCTGTTTTTT
TRBV24-1	many	TRBJ2-1	TRBD1	CATSDNAGTGRDEQFF	TGTGCCACCAGTGATAACGCCGGGACAGGGAGAGATGAGCAGTTCTTC
TRBV12-3/TRBV12-4	many	TRBJ1-2	TRBD1	CASSETGDAYGYTF	TGTGCCAGCAGCGAGACAGGGGATGCCTATGGCTACACCTTC
TRBV4-2	-	TRBJ1-4	-	CASSQEGTGTHDNEKLFF	TGTGCCAGCAGCCAAGAAGGCACCGGGACTCACGATAATGAAAAACTGTTTTTT
TRBV29-1	many	TRBJ2-1	-	CSVDMYNEQFF	TGCAGCGTTGACATGTACAATGAGCAGTTCTTC
TRBV6-1	many	TRBJ2-2	TRBD1	CASSRSGTGGTGELFF	TGTGCCAGCAGTCGGTCCGGGACAGGGGGGACCGGGGAGCTGTTTTTT
TRBV28	once	TRBJ2-7	-	CASSLRSGGMLYEQYF	TGTGCCAGCAGTTTAAGAAGTGGTGGGATGCTCTACGAGCAGTACTTC
TRBV27	many	TRBJ1-2	-	CASSLRQGYGYTF	TGTGCCAGCAGTTTAAGGCAGGGTTATGGCTACACCTTC
TRBV4-2	many	TRBJ1-1	-	CASSPFGGPGGNTEAFF	TGTGCCAGCAGCCCGTTCGGGGGCCCCGGCGGTAACACTGAAGCTTTCTTT
TRBV5-1	many	TRBJ2-1	-	CASSFGLQANEQFF	TGCGCCAGCAGCTTCGGACTTCAAGCCAATGAGCAGTTCTTC
TRBV4-2	many	TRBJ1-2	-	CASSQERAGRDYGYTF	TGTGCCAGCAGCCAAGAGAGGGCAGGGAGAGACTATGGCTACACCTTC
TRBV7-2	many	TRBJ2-3	TRBD2	CASSLFGGGTQYF	TGTGCCAGCAGCTTGTTCGGGGGGGGGACGCAGTATTTT
TRBV4-2	many	TRBJ2-3	-	CASSQVGRGSTDTQYF	TGTGCCAGCAGCCAAGTTGGCCGGGGGAGCACAGATACGCAGTATTTT
TRBV12-3/TRBV12-4	many	TRBJ1-2	-	CASSLGRRYGYTF	TGTGCCAGCAGTCTCGGCAGGCGCTATGGCTACACCTTC
TRBV7-6	-	TRBJ2-1	-	CASSALQGADSYNEQFF	TGTGCCAGCAGCGCATTACAGGGAGCCGACTCCTACAATGAGCAGTTCTTC